This T cell receptor (beta chain) was sequenced in a study of blood T cell repertoires in COVID-19. Turning to the study itself: There were acute and convalescent COVID-19 samples, and they came from the United States, Italy and Spain.

Germline V gives CDR1 SGHAT, CDR2 FQDESV (reference sequence). The CDR3 extends over 16 amino acids. The ends lost 2 bases at V and 5 bases at J; junction bases unmatched: 7. Participant age was about 18 to 95 years, and participants resided in about two dozen US areas. Which cohort a participant joined came from the clinical history participants gave. Either two negative PCRs, clearance, or symptom resolution qualified Cohort 3 donors as recovered. Generated by immunoSEQ multiplex PCR, the TCRdb table keeps only in-frame clones and is missing some. The sample yields about 180,000 clones, approximately 85% seen once.

Sequencing used PBMCs or T cells enriched from blood (not recorded which). The chain uses TRBV11-1 and TRBJ2-5; 11 bases fit TRBD1. The TCR sequence derives from a woman aged 30 to 39 who had recovered from COVID-19. The CDR3 reads CASSLKRTGGGETQYF. CDR3 DNA sequence: TGTGCCAGCAGCTTAAAGAGGACAGGGGGCGGCGAGACCCAGTACTTC.